Listed below are T cell receptor beta chains from one sample, sequenced in a study of T cell changes during pregnancy in multiple sclerosis. Generated by immunoSEQ multiplex PCR, the TCRdb table keeps only in-frame clones and is missing some. The data show approximately 62,000 clones, about 92% seen once. The input for sequencing was CD8+ T cells from peripheral blood mononuclear cells, taken in the second trimester of pregnancy. Source of these receptors: a female donor with multiple sclerosis, enrolled in a pregnancy study. Both conserved end residues are part of each CDR3. The order of the fields is V gene, clone size, D gene, CDR3 protein. A D gene is named only where the DNA matches it firmly. Not every row has a clone size; where given, it reads once, few, many or a size class.

>TRBV10-2|NA|NA
CASLQGSTYNEQFF
>TRBV2|NA|TRBD1
CASSTSLTGAGANVLTF
>TRBV2|NA|NA
CASSGQFPDYNEQFF
>TRBV5-1|once|TRBD1
CASSSTGAGANVLTF
>TRBV27|NA|NA
CASSLQGRQNTEAFF
>TRBV5-4|NA|TRBD1
CASSFLGTGKNEQFF
>TRBV2|NA|NA
CASSDGGGDQPQHF
>TRBV5-5|NA|TRBD1
CASSLGGFNNSPLHF
>TRBV6-6|NA|TRBD2
CASSRVGTSMDEQFF
>TRBV27|NA|NA
CASSYAGETQYF
>TRBV27|NA|TRBD1
CASRPGTVIIEAFF
>TRBV4-1|NA|NA
CASSQGTKQFF
>TRBV19|NA|NA
CASSIEGASGEETQYF
>TRBV6-4|once|TRBD2
CASSVGLAADNEQFF
>TRBV7-9|NA|NA
CASSLAYREGYTF
>TRBV4-1|once|NA
CASSQASGWGHEQFF
>TRBV9|NA|TRBD2
CASSPGSGGANEQFF
>TRBV19|NA|TRBD2
CASRPSGSSYNEQFF
>TRBV11-2|NA|NA
CASSLAWVFSTGEQYF
>TRBV9|NA|NA
CASSLGGLPSYEQYF
>TRBV4-3|NA|NA
CASSQGTGVNTEAFF
>TRBV6-1|once|NA
CASSEGWGLEAFF
>TRBV28|NA|NA
CASRGASSLLYEQYF
>TRBV6-1|once|NA
CASRIKLVGEQYF
>TRBV7-2|NA|NA
CASSLVPGLTREDYGYTF
>TRBV7-9|NA|NA
CASSPPGNNEQFF
>TRBV27|NA|NA
CASRAGRVYGYTF
>TRBV4-1|NA|NA
CASSRAGEGTEQFF
>TRBV18|once|NA
CASSPPAPDKRTPYEQYF
>TRBV19|NA|NA
CASSIGGGGFADTQYF
>TRBV7-8|NA|NA
CASSLAGFGDYGYTF
>TRBV2|NA|TRBD2
CASSAISGASYEQYF
>TRBV29-1|NA|TRBD1
CSAGRTGPYEQYF
>TRBV4-2|NA|NA
CASSISTASNQPQHF
>TRBV9|NA|NA
CASSVGGSVGYEQYF
>TRBV27|NA|TRBD2
CASSLDGLMGGDNEQFF
>TRBV4-1|once|NA
CASSQDSQGSKETQYF
>TRBV29-1|NA|NA
CSVVLGSWYEQYF
>TRBV7-9|NA|TRBD2
CASSFPIAGAPPEEYF
>TRBV23-1|NA|NA
CASNWGVDREQYF
>TRBV6-1|NA|TRBD1
CASSEGFRTGPNYGYTF
>TRBV15|NA|NA
CATSRGGERMPYEQYF
>TRBV29-1|NA|TRBD2
CSVEAGGETQYF
>TRBV5-6|once|TRBD1
CASSSRYGQGDYEQYF
>TRBV6-5|NA|NA
CASSYSRGAGPQHF
>TRBV29-1|NA|NA
CSAIGTLYEQYF
>TRBV27|few|NA
CASSLAADSSYEQYF
>TRBV6-5|NA|NA
CASSQQGGKYGYTF
>TRBV6-5|NA|NA
CASSSQASSYEQYF
>TRBV2|NA|TRBD2
CASRTSGGQETQYF
>TRBV5-5|NA|NA
CASSLGGTGNTIYF
>TRBV19|NA|TRBD1
CASSTQGAQVHGYTF
>TRBV30|NA|NA
CAWGSFSSANTGELFF
>TRBV2|NA|NA
CATRRPYNEQFF
>TRBV7-3|NA|NA
CASSSVGAYNQPQHF
>TRBV7-9|NA|TRBD1
CASSLVAGGFTGELFF